This TCR beta chain was captured in a study of blood T cell repertoires in COVID-19. The repertoire was sequenced with immunoSEQ multiplex PCR; TCRdb's copy has only in-frame clones and lacks some. The sample lists some 110,000 clones; about 90% were seen once. The sequence derives from a man aged 70-80 years who had recovered from COVID-19. The source material was peripheral blood.

The DNA of the CDR3 is TGTGCCACCAGCAGAGAGAATACAGGGGACTATGGCTACACCTTC. As protein: CATSRENTGDYGYTF. V and J are TRBV15 and TRBJ1-2, with TRBD1 matching over 7 bases. Germline trimming cut 0 bases from V and 3 bases from J; bases unmatched to any gene: 4. Germline V lookup: CDR1 LNHNV, CDR2 YYDKDF (reference sequence). This CDR3 contains 15 residues.